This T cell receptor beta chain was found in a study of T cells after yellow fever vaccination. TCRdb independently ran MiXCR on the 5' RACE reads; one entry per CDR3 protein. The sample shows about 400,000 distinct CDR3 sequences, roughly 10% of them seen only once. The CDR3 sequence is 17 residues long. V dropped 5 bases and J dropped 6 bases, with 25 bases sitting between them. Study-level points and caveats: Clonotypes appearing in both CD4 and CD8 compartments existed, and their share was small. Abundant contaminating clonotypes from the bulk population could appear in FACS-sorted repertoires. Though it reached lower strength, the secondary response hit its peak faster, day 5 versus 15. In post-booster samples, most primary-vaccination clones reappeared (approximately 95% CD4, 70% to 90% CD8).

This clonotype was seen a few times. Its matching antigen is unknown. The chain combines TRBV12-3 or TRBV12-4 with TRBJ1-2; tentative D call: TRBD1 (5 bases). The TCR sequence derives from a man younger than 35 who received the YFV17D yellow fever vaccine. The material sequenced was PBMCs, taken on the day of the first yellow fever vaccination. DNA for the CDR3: TGTGCCAGCAGTCCTAGTGTCTCTACAACAGGAACGGATGGCTACACCTTC. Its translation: CASSPSVSTTGTDGYTF.